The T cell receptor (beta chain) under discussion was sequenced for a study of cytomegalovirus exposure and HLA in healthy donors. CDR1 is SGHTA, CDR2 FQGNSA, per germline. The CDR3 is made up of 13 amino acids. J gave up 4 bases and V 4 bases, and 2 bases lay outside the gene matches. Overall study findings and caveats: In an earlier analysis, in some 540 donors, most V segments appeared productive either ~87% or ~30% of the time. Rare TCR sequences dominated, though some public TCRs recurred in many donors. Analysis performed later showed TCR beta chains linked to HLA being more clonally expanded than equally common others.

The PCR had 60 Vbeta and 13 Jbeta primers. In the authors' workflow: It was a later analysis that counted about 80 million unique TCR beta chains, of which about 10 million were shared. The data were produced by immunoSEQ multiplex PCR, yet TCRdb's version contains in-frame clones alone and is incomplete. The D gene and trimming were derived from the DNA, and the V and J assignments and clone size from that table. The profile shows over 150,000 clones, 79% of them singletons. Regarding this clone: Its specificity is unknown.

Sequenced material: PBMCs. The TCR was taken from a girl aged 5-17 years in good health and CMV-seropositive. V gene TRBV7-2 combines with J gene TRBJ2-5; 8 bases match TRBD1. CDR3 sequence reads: CASSWTGLETQYF. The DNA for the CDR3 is TGTGCCAGCAGCTGGACAGGGTTAGAGACCCAGTACTTC.